Below are 32 T cell receptor beta chains sequenced from a single sample in a study of human T cells and chemical hapten exposure. One entry per CDR3 protein, called by TCRdb with MiXCR from the RACE reads. The table lists around 120,000 distinct CDR3 sequences, roughly 13% of them singletons. Sample time point: pre-sensitization, week 0. The treatment: therapeutic diphenylcyclopropenone sensitization with weekly scalp DPC. Sequenced material: whole blood, taken in connection with sensitization to the hapten diphenylcyclopropenone (DPC). These receptors all stem from a woman aged 18-35 years with alopecia areata. Some clones in this sample may be carry-over from other donors' samples.

This clonotype was seen at least ten times. The chain combines TRBV19 with TRBJ2-7, with TRBD2 as a possible D gene (5 bases). CDR3 length: 13 amino acids. From germline, CDR1 is LNHDA and CDR2 SQIVND (reference sequence). V shed 3 bases and J shed 6 bases, with 12 bases lying between them. In DNA form, the CDR3 reads TGTGCCAGTAGTATCTCTACAGCGGCCGAGCAGTACTTC. This translates into CASSISTAAEQYF.

J is TRBJ2-5 and V is TRBV9; D is ambiguous. V was cut by 0 bases and J by 1 base, with 7 bases left in between. This CDR3 has 14 amino acids. From germline, CDR1 is SGDLS and CDR2 YYNGEE. The CDR3 region has the DNA TGTGCCAGCAGCGTAGGGGCCTTCCAAGAGACCCAGTACTTC. This encodes CASSVGAFQETQYF.

The chain uses TRBV20-1 and TRBJ2-7; 8 nucleotides agree with TRBD1. This CDR3 has 14 residues. Germline V lookup: CDR1 DFQATT, CDR2 SNEGSKA (reference sequence). Germline trimming cut 3 bases from V and 4 bases from J; bases unmatched to any gene: 8. This chain's CDR3 is CSARRQGIAYEQYF. The CDR3 DNA is TGCAGTGCTAGGAGACAGGGGATAGCATACGAGCAGTACTTC.

The rearrangement joins TRBV6-2 or TRBV6-3 to TRBJ1-6; D is unresolved. Germline V gives CDR1 MNHEY, CDR2 SVGEGT. Between the trimmed V and J ends, which lost 0 bases and 0 bases, there was a span of 15 bases. This CDR3 has 19 amino acids. CDR3 in DNA: TGTGCCAGCAGTTACTCAAGGTCCGGGAAGAGCTCCTATAATTCACCCCTCCACTTT. This sequence encodes CASSYSRSGKSSYNSPLHF.

The J gene is TRBJ1-2, the V gene TRBV7-2; 7 bases are a match to TRBD1. The V gene end was trimmed by 3 bases and the J gene end by 4 bases; junction bases not matched to a gene: 5. Germline lookup yields CDR1 SGHTA and CDR2 FQGNSA. The CDR3 covers 14 residues. The chain's CDR3 is CASSFQQGTYGYTF. The DNA for the CDR3 is TGTGCCAGCAGCTTCCAACAGGGGACCTATGGCTACACCTTC.

V is TRBV20-1 and J is TRBJ2-2; 7 positions agree with TRBD2. V was pared by 1 base and J by 1 base, with 9 bases of the junction left unmatched. Germline-derived CDR1 and CDR2 are DFQATT and SNEGSKA (reference sequence). The CDR3 loop spans 17 amino acids. For the CDR3, the DNA is TGCAGTGCTAGAGTCACCCGGGCGGGGGAGAACACCGGGGAGCTGTTTTTT. This gives the protein CSARVTRAGENTGELFF.

The chain joins TRBV18 to TRBJ2-1, with no clear D. In germline, CDR1 is KGHSH, CDR2 LQKENI. The CDR3 is made up of 12 amino acids. With 6 bases removed from V and 5 bases from J, the gap between germline ends came to 8 bases. This chain's CDR3 is CASSLENNEQFF. For the CDR3, the DNA is TGTGCCAGCTCGCTTGAAAACAATGAGCAGTTCTTC.

This clonotype appeared a few times. This chain links TRBV7-2 with TRBJ2-4, with TRBD2 as a possible D gene (6 bases). The CDR3 spans 18 residues. Trimming removed 3 bases at V and 6 bases at J, with 24 bases between. The germline V gene encodes CDR1 SGHTA and CDR2 FQGNSA. As DNA, the CDR3 is TGTGCCAGCAGCTTGGACTATAGACGGAGTCCGGAAAGAAACATTCAGTACTTC. It yields the protein CASSLDYRRSPERNIQYF.

This clonotype turned up a few times. This chain links TRBV18 with TRBJ1-4, with D possibly matching TRBD1 (5 bases). Germline assignment: CDR1 KGHSH and CDR2 LQKENI. V lost 1 base to trimming and J lost 0 bases, with 9 bases between them. This CDR3 region has 16 residues. The DNA for the CDR3 is TGTGCCAGCTCACCACTCCAGGGATCAACTAATGAAAAACTGTTTTTT. Its translation is CASSPLQGSTNEKLFF.

This clonotype was seen many times. This chain uses TRBV24-1 with TRBJ2-5; the D gene is possibly TRBD2 (6 bases). The V and J ends lost 5 bases and 4 bases respectively, with 13 bases between them. The CDR3 consists of 14 residues. Germline CDR1 is KGHDR and CDR2 is SFDVKD. CDR3 sequence reads: CATSALGLPETQYF. Written as DNA, the CDR3 is TGTGCCACCAGTGCTCTCGGACTACCAGAGACCCAGTACTTC.

The chain joins TRBV4-3 to TRBJ2-7; TRBD1 agrees at 10 bases. The germline CDR1 and CDR2 sequences are LGHNA and YSLEER. Trimming cost V 1 base and J 6 bases; bases outside gene matches: 12. CDR3 length equals 17 residues. In nucleotides, the CDR3 is TGCGCCAGCAGCCAAGCAGAAACTCCTGGGACAGGGGTCGAGCAGTACTTC. Amino acid sequence: CASSQAETPGTGVEQYF.

The chain links TRBV6-2 or TRBV6-3 to TRBJ2-7; maybe TRBD1 (5 bases). Germline CDR1 and CDR2: MNHEY and SVGEGT. The V end lost 5 bases, the J end lost 6 bases, and 17 bases lay between the germline ends. There are 14 residues in the CDR3. CDR3 sequence: CASSLTDSLREQYF. The CDR3 DNA reads TGTGCCAGCAGTCTAACAGACAGCCTCCGCGAGCAGTACTTC.

The gene calls are TRBV12-3 or TRBV12-4 and TRBJ1-5; tentative D call: TRBD1 (5 bases). This CDR3 spans 14 amino acids. V was cut by 4 bases and J by 6 bases, with 13 bases left in between. The DNA for the CDR3 is TGTGCCAGCAGTTCCCAGGGAATCCGTCAGCCCCAGCATTTT. It specifies CASSSQGIRQPQHF.

This clonotype has only one observation. The chain employs TRBV7-9 and TRBJ2-2; D tentatively fits TRBD1 or TRBD2 (5 bases each). The germline CDR1 and CDR2 sequences are SEHNR and FQNEAQ (reference sequence). The CDR3 has 15 amino acids. Trimming stripped 4 bases from V and 0 bases from J, with 9 bases between. The CDR3 sequence: CASSSRDPNTGELFF. The CDR3 DNA is TGTGCCAGCAGCTCCCGGGACCCGAACACCGGGGAGCTGTTTTTT.

The chain recombines TRBV24-1 with TRBJ1-2; 8 bases agree with TRBD1. V dropped 5 bases and J dropped 4; count of bases not matched to a gene: 8. Germline V gene sequence: CDR1 KGHDR, CDR2 SFDVKD. The CDR3 has 15 residues. DNA of the CDR3: TGTGCCACCAGTGTTCCGGGACAGGCCTTCTATGGCTACACCTTC. Amino acids: CATSVPGQAFYGYTF.

This clonotype was observed a few times. The chain is built from TRBV7-9 and TRBJ1-1; D perhaps matches TRBD1 (6 bases). The CDR3 totals 15 residues. Germline values: CDR1 SEHNR, CDR2 FQNEAQ (reference sequence). Trimming removed 3 bases at V and 3 bases at J, with 14 bases between. The CDR3 sequence: CASSFDQDSYTEAFF. The CDR3 DNA reads TGTGCCAGCAGCTTCGATCAGGACAGCTACACTGAAGCTTTCTTT.

This clonotype was seen more than once but under ten times. This sequence joins TRBV12-3 or TRBV12-4 and TRBJ2-1; 10 bases line up with TRBD2. V lost 1 base to trimming and J lost 5 bases; unmatched junction nucleotides: 8. This CDR3 is built from 17 residues. CDR3 sequence (DNA): TGTGCCAGCAGTTTAGAGCGGGGGGGCCGGTCGAACAATGAGCAGTTCTTC. This encodes CASSLERGGRSNNEQFF.

CDR3 loop: CASSLISQETQYF. DNA of the CDR3: TGCGCCAGCAGCTTGATCTCTCAAGAGACCCAGTACTTC. V usage is TRBV5-1 and J usage is TRBJ2-5, with D hard to call. This CDR3 is built from 13 residues. Between the trimmed V and J ends, which lost 1 base and 2 bases, there was a span of 6 bases. Germline CDR1 and CDR2: SGHRS and YFSETQ.

This clonotype came up a few times. The V call is TRBV19, the J call TRBJ1-2; 7 nucleotides line up with TRBD1. Germline V gene sequence: CDR1 LNHDA, CDR2 SQIVND (reference sequence). This CDR3 contains 12 residues. The trim removed 5 bases at V and 8 bases at J, leaving 5 bases unmatched. For the CDR3, the DNA is TGTGCCAGTAGTCCAAGGACAGGCGGCTACACCTTC. It translates to CASSPRTGGYTF.

This clonotype was detected many times. The chain recombines TRBV6-2 or TRBV6-3 with TRBJ2-1; 8 bases align to TRBD2. CDR1 is MNHEY, CDR2 SVGEGT, per germline. The CDR3 length is 15 residues. V lost 8 bases, J lost 7 bases, and 13 bases stayed unmatched. CDR3: CASVAEAGGINEQFF. DNA of the CDR3: TGTGCCAGCGTGGCGGAGGCGGGGGGAATAAATGAGCAGTTCTTC.

The rearrangement uses TRBV7-6 and TRBJ2-3, with a possible D match to TRBD2 (6 bases). Per the germline V gene, CDR1 is SGHVS and CDR2 is FNYEAQ. V was pared by 5 bases and J by 1 base, with 13 bases between. The CDR3 runs 15 residues. Here the CDR3 DNA reads TGTGCCAGCAGCCAACGGGGCGGGGGCACAGATACGCAGTATTTT. Protein sequence: CASSQRGGGTDTQYF.

This clonotype was seen many times. The chain couples TRBV4-1 to TRBJ1-6, with D unresolved. CDR1 and CDR2 (germline): MGHRA, YSYEKL. V shed 0 bases and J shed 3 bases, with 9 bases lying between them. The CDR3 totals 16 residues. CDR3 DNA: TGCGCCAGCAGCCAAGAGCACGAGTACTATAATTCACCCCTCCACTTT. It encodes CASSQEHEYYNSPLHF.

V and J are TRBV18 and TRBJ2-7; 7 positions match TRBD2. The CDR3 loop spans 17 amino acids. V dropped 2 bases and J dropped 1; count of bases not matched to a gene: 11. Germline-derived CDR1 and CDR2 are KGHSH and LQKENI. The CDR3 here is CASSPLATGGESYEQYF. For the CDR3, the DNA is TGTGCCAGCTCACCATTGGCAACGGGGGGAGAATCCTACGAGCAGTACTTC. Variable domain in full (rest from reference TRBV18 and TRBJ2-7): NAGVMQNPRHLVRRRGQEARLRCSPMKGHSHVYWYRQLPEEGLKFMVYLQKENIIDESGMPKERFSAEFPKEGPSILRIQQVVRGDSAAYFCASSPLATGGESYEQYFGPGTRLTVT.

The V call is TRBV20-1, the J call TRBJ2-2; possibly TRBD2 for D (6 bases). Germline V CDR1 and CDR2: DFQATT, SNEGSKA (reference sequence). The CDR3 runs to 12 residues. V lost 2 bases to trimming and J lost 6 bases, with 7 bases between them. Here the CDR3 reads CSARTGAGELFF. The CDR3 DNA reads as TGCAGTGCTAGAACGGGGGCCGGGGAGCTGTTTTTT.

As for this clonotype: At one of its ends the junction is not consistent with the germline gene, which may arise from a read error. The chain joins TRBV19 to TRBJ2-5; D is possibly TRBD1 (6 bases). Per germline, CDR1 LNHDA and CDR2 SQIVND (reference sequence). The CDR3 consists of 14 residues. The CDR3, as DNA: TGTGTCAGTAGCCAAACAGGGTACCAAGAGACCCAGTACTTC. Amino acids: CVSSQTGYQETQYF.

In its sample, this clonotype was seen a few times. This chain connects TRBV10-2 to TRBJ2-5; D is possibly TRBD1 or TRBD2 (5 bases each). V was clipped by 9 bases and J by 1 base, with 15 bases between them. CDR1 WSHSY and CDR2 SAAADI come from the germline V gene. The CDR3 length is 14 residues. The CDR3 region is CASSAGAVQETQYF. The CDR3 DNA is TGCGCCAGTTCGGCCGGGGCAGTCCAAGAGACCCAGTACTTC.

The rearrangement joins TRBV6-1 to TRBJ1-4; unclear D gene. Trimming pared 0 bases from V and 0 bases from J, leaving 8 bases between. Germline CDR1 and CDR2: MNHNS and SASEGT. The CDR3 is 16 residues long. CDR3 DNA: TGTGCCAGCAGTGAAGCCAATTTTGCAACTAATGAAAAACTGTTTTTT. Protein product: CASSEANFATNEKLFF.

The chain uses TRBV4-3 and TRBJ2-6, with 7 bases matching TRBD1. Germline CDR1 LGHNA, CDR2 YSLEER. The length of the CDR3 is 19 residues. The ends lost 3 bases at V and 0 bases at J; junction bases unmatched: 11. In DNA, the CDR3 is TGCGCCAGCAGCCAGGGGACCGGGACAGCCCTCTCTGGGGCCAACGTCCTGACTTTC. Translated, it gives CASSQGTGTALSGANVLTF.

This clonotype was seen more than once but under ten times. The V call is TRBV7-9, the J call TRBJ2-7; TRBD2 aligns across 7 bases. With 0 bases clipped from V and 4 bases from J, the junction kept 6 bases outside the gene matches. This CDR3 has 15 residues. Germline values: CDR1 SEHNR, CDR2 FQNEAQ (reference sequence). In nucleotides, the CDR3 is TGTGCCAGCAGCTTAGCGGGCCTAGCGGAGTACGAGCAGTACTTC. This encodes CASSLAGLAEYEQYF. The complete variable domain, with remaining parts taken from reference TRBV7-9 and TRBJ2-7, reads DTGVSQNPRHKITKRGQNVTFRCDPISEHNRLYWYRQTLGQGPEFLTYFQNEAQLEKSRLLSDRFSAERPKGSFSTLEIQRTEQGDSAMYLCASSLAGLAEYEQYFGPGTRLTVT.

This clonotype came up many times. V usage is TRBV20-1 and J usage is TRBJ1-1, with 10 bases matching TRBD1. Germline V gives CDR1 DFQATT, CDR2 SNEGSKA (reference sequence). The V and J ends lost 6 bases and 5 bases, in that order; junction bases with no gene match: 9. This CDR3 is 14 amino acids long. The CDR3 bases are TGCAGTGCAACCGCCGGACAGGGGGGAACTGAAGCTTTCTTT. The encoded protein is CSATAGQGGTEAFF.

At least ten counts were recorded for this clonotype. The chain has TRBV6-2 or TRBV6-3 and TRBJ1-3, with D unclear. Deletions cut 0 bases from V and 4 bases from J, with 13 bases between. This CDR3 is built from 16 residues. The germline CDR1 and CDR2 sequences are MNHEY and SVGEGT. CDR3 coding DNA: TGTGCCAGCAGTTACTCGGTGGCCGACGGAGGAAACACCATATATTTT. It specifies CASSYSVADGGNTIYF.

There are a few counts of this clonotype. V and J are TRBV20-1 and TRBJ2-3, with D unclear. Looked up from germline, CDR1 is DFQATT and CDR2 is SNEGSKA (reference sequence). Trimming shortened V by 3 bases and J by 6 bases, and 13 bases separated the two germline ends. The CDR3 covers 13 residues. CDR3 DNA sequence: TGCAGTGCTAGTCCTCATGTTAGCGATACGCAGTATTTT. Its translation is CSASPHVSDTQYF.